This entry features one T cell receptor beta chain sequence. The sample originates from a study of T cell responses to AZD1222 COVID-19 vaccine. The germline V and J ends were trimmed by 8 bases and 4 bases, with 8 bases remaining between them. CDR3 length: 11 residues. Germline-derived CDR1 and CDR2 are ENHRY and SYGVKD. TCRdb's table, derived via immunoSEQ multiplex PCR, lists solely in-frame clones and lacks some. The table has approximately 130,000 clones, 85% to 95% seen once. This clonotype originated in an adult in good health. The source was peripheral blood, collected on day 0 of AZD1222 vaccination. The rearrangement joins TRBV10-3 to TRBJ1-1; no clear D. CDR3: CAICDGTEAFF. The CDR3 DNA reads as TGTGCCATCTGCGACGGCACTGAAGCTTTCTTT.